Listed below are T cell receptor beta chains from one sample, sequenced in a study of T cell responses to AZD1222 COVID-19 vaccine. Here immunoSEQ multiplex PCR was the method, and the copy in TCRdb shows in-frame clones only, minus some. The table lists around 120,000 clones, 88% of them singletons. Source: peripheral blood, taken on day 0 of AZD1222 vaccination. The receptors shown here come from an adult in good health. Each CDR3 is given with its conserved first and last residue. A D gene is named only where the DNA matches it firmly. Rows may omit the clone size; those that give it use once, few, many or a size class.

size | J | D | V | DNA | CDR3
NA | TRBJ1-4 | NA | TRBV6-5 | TGTGCCAGCAGTTACCTCGGGTCGGTCGTAGAAAAACTGTTTTTT | CASSYLGSVVEKLFF
NA | TRBJ1-3 | NA | TRBV4-1 | TGCGCCAGCAGCCAAGGACCCAGCCAGGGGCTACGCTCTGGAAACACCATATATTTT | CASSQGPSQGLRSGNTIYF
NA | TRBJ2-7 | TRBD2 | TRBV6-5 | TGTGCCAGCAGCCTGACTAGCGGGAGCTACGAGCAGTACTTC | CASSLTSGSYEQYF
NA | TRBJ2-7 | TRBD2 | TRBV4-2 | TGTGCCAGCAGCCAAGGACTAGCGGGAGTACAAATTTACGAGCAGTACTTC | CASSQGLAGVQIYEQYF
NA | TRBJ2-5 | NA | TRBV10-3 | TGTGCCATCAGTGAGAGGCAGGCGTCCCAAGAGACCCAGTACTTC | CAISERQASQETQYF
NA | TRBJ1-1 | TRBD1 | TRBV18 | TGTGCCAGCTCACCACCACTTGGACAGGGCAGTGGCACTGAAGCTTTCTTT | CASSPPLGQGSGTEAFF
NA | TRBJ2-1 | TRBD2 | TRBV7-2 | TGTGCCAGCAGCTTAATGAGCGGGAAAAACAATGAGCAGTTCTTC | CASSLMSGKNNEQFF
NA | TRBJ1-3 | NA | TRBV18 | TGTGCCAGCTCACCCAGCGGAGGGCCGCCGAACTCTGGAAACACCATATATTTT | CASSPSGGPPNSGNTIYF
NA | TRBJ1-2 | NA | TRBV21-1 | TGTGCCAGCAGCCTACCTCGGGGAGGGGCGGCCAACTATGGCTACACCTTC | CASSLPRGGAANYGYTF
NA | TRBJ1-1 | NA | TRBV28 | TGTGCCAGCAGTACCCCTCAACTGTGGGGCACTGAAGCTTTCTTT | CASSTPQLWGTEAFF
once | TRBJ1-1 | NA | TRBV5-1 | TGCGCCAGCAGCTTGGCCCCGACACAGAACACTGAAGCTTTCTTT | CASSLAPTQNTEAFF
NA | TRBJ1-5 | TRBD1 | TRBV15 | TGTGCCACCAGCAGGCTAACAGGGGAAGATCAGCCCCAGCATTTT | CATSRLTGEDQPQHF
NA | TRBJ2-1 | TRBD2 | TRBV28 | TGTGCCAGCAGCTCCGGGACTAGCGGGGGTAATGAGCAGTTCTTC | CASSSGTSGGNEQFF
NA | TRBJ2-1 | TRBD2 | TRBV6-6 | TGTGCCAGCAGTCCCGCCGGGGGGGCCTACAATGAGCAGTTCTTC | CASSPAGGAYNEQFF
NA | TRBJ2-2 | NA | TRBV12-5 | TGTGCTAGTGGTCCCCGCACCTCTACCTTCACCGGGGAGCTGTTTTTT | CASGPRTSTFTGELFF
NA | TRBJ1-3 | NA | TRBV11-2 | TGTGCCAGCAGCTTATCCCCCGGTACAGGGAGCCTGTCTGGAAACACCATATATTTT | CASSLSPGTGSLSGNTIYF
NA | TRBJ2-5 | NA | TRBV14 | TGTGCCAGCAGCGAAGAGACCCAGTACTTC | CASSEETQYF
NA | TRBJ1-1 | NA | TRBV2 | TGTGCCAGCAGTCCCCGGGACATCTATTTGAACACTGAAGCTTTCTTT | CASSPRDIYLNTEAFF
NA | TRBJ2-7 | NA | TRBV12-3/TRBV12-4 | TGTGCCAGCAGTTTACGGGAGTACGAGCAGTACTTC | CASSLREYEQYF
NA | TRBJ2-2 | NA | TRBV24-1 | TGTGCCACCAGTGACACCGGGACCCCAACCGGGGAGCTGTTTTTT | CATSDTGTPTGELFF
NA | TRBJ2-3 | NA | TRBV7-9 | TGTGCCAGCACCCCCGTCGCGGGTTTGGGAGATACGCAGTATTTT | CASTPVAGLGDTQYF
NA | TRBJ1-4 | NA | TRBV7-9 | TGTGCCAGCAGCTTAGTGAACGGGGGCTGGACTAATGAAAAACTGTTTTTT | CASSLVNGGWTNEKLFF
NA | TRBJ1-4 | TRBD1 | TRBV5-4 | TGTGCCAGCAGCTTGGTACCGGGACAGGTCTTTGAAAAACTGTTTTTT | CASSLVPGQVFEKLFF
NA | TRBJ1-3 | TRBD1 | TRBV5-1 | TGCGCCAGCAGCCTATTTCCGGGACAGGGGTCTGGAAACACCATATATTTT | CASSLFPGQGSGNTIYF